This T cell receptor (beta chain) was recovered during a study of regulatory T cells in long-lasting Graves disease. Specified time point: persistent/refractory GD, antithyroid drugs over 5 years with positive TRAb. PBMC-derived RNA was used for the TCR library. According to the study, TCR beta libraries were built with iRepertoire HTBI primers and CDR3-region Arm-PCR. Each CDR3 protein is one row after TCRdb ran MiXCR on the multiplex PCR reads. The sample has hundreds of thousands of distinct CDR3 sequences, about 19% seen once. Per germline, CDR1 SGHNT and CDR2 YENEEA. CDR3 length: 14 amino acids. Trimming took 5 bases from V and 5 from J, leaving 13 bases between them.

V gene TRBV11-3 combines with J gene TRBJ2-1; possible D gene TRBD1, 6 bases. The specimen was peripheral blood mononuclear cells (PBMCs), collected when the disease was refractory, from a patient treated with antithyroid drugs. The TCR sequence derives from a female donor with Graves disease. CDR3 sequence: CASSPNRVNNEQFF. For the CDR3, the DNA is TGTGCCAGCAGCCCCAACAGGGTTAACAATGAGCAGTTCTTC.